This is a list of T cell receptor beta chains from one sample in a study of T cell changes during pregnancy in multiple sclerosis. The protocol was immunoSEQ multiplex PCR, while the TCRdb copy is restricted to in-frame clones and leaves out a portion. The sample holds about 28,000 clones, roughly 89% seen once. Sample: CD4+ T cells from peripheral blood mononuclear cells, taken in the second trimester of pregnancy. The receptors stem from a female donor with multiple sclerosis, enrolled in a pregnancy study. Both conserved end residues are trimmed from each CDR3. Each record gives: D gene, V gene, CDR3 protein. The D gene is left open where the match is weak.

d_call: .
v_call: TRBV19
cdr3_aa: ASSISSYNEQF

d_call: TRBD2
v_call: TRBV7-9
cdr3_aa: ASSSPGRGFSYEQY

d_call: TRBD1
v_call: TRBV9
cdr3_aa: ASSSGQGQGETQY

d_call: .
v_call: TRBV7-2
cdr3_aa: ASSPRTVPDTQY

d_call: .
v_call: TRBV5-1
cdr3_aa: ASSLAGDTQY

d_call: TRBD1
v_call: TRBV7-9
cdr3_aa: ASSPGQVSEKAF

d_call: TRBD1
v_call: TRBV5-1
cdr3_aa: ASSLATGRTEAF

d_call: TRBD1
v_call: TRBV19
cdr3_aa: ASCITGGPYQPQH

d_call: .
v_call: TRBV6-5
cdr3_aa: ASISQGDTQY

d_call: TRBD2
v_call: TRBV5-4
cdr3_aa: ASSAGTSGGYEQF

d_call: .
v_call: TRBV5-4
cdr3_aa: ASSTRVQMNTEAF

d_call: .
v_call: TRBV28
cdr3_aa: ASWDITTDTQY

d_call: .
v_call: TRBV19
cdr3_aa: ASSISDSYGYT

d_call: .
v_call: TRBV28
cdr3_aa: ASSLIRLTEAF

d_call: TRBD2
v_call: TRBV6-6
cdr3_aa: ASSSSGPGGGQF

d_call: TRBD2
v_call: TRBV2
cdr3_aa: ASSSRSGGASDTQY

d_call: .
v_call: TRBV14
cdr3_aa: ASSQLLQETQY

d_call: TRBD1
v_call: TRBV4-2
cdr3_aa: ASSQPPMRGTGLPRGNTEAF

d_call: .
v_call: TRBV11-2
cdr3_aa: ASSLGGTFSYEQY

d_call: .
v_call: TRBV5-1
cdr3_aa: ASSLGDNLRSYEQY

d_call: TRBD1
v_call: TRBV2
cdr3_aa: ASSRDREETQY

d_call: TRBD1
v_call: TRBV27
cdr3_aa: ASGKGQGRGGYT

d_call: TRBD1
v_call: TRBV6-4
cdr3_aa: ASSRQGGDGYT

d_call: .
v_call: TRBV11-2
cdr3_aa: ASSSREREKLF

d_call: .
v_call: TRBV4-3
cdr3_aa: ASSQDRGRRHGELF

d_call: .
v_call: TRBV28
cdr3_aa: ASTRGGGLYGYT

d_call: TRBD1
v_call: TRBV4-2
cdr3_aa: ASSRTHSTGLDEQY

d_call: .
v_call: TRBV2
cdr3_aa: ASILFSYNEQF